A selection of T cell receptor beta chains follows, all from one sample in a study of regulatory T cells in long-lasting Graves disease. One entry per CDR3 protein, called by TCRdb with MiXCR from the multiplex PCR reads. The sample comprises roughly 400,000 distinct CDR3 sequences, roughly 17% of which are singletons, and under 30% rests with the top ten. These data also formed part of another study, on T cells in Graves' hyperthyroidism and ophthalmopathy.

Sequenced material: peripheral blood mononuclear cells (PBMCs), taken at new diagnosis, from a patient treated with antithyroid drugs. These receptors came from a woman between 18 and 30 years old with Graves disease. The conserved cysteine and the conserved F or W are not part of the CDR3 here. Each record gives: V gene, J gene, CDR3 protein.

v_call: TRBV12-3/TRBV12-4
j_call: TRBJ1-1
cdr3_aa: ASSLNWGDTEAF

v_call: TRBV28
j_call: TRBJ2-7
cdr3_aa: ASSSRIAGDWEQY

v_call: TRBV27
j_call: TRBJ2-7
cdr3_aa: ASRPSGREGYEQY

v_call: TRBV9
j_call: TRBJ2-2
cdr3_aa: ASSTDDGELF

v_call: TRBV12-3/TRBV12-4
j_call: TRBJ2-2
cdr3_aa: ASSLSGGVVRELF

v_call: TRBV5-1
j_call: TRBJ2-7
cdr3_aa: ASSLSPGLCYEQY

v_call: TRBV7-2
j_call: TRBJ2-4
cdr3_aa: ASSLVRDDRLIAKNIQY

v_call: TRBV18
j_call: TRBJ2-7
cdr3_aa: ASSLKQEGIQY

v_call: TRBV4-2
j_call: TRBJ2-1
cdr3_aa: ASSQDLTGGINEQF

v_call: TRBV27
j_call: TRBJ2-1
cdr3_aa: ASSLGVLAGVSEQF

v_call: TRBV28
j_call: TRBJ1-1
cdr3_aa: ASSLTDRSLAEAF

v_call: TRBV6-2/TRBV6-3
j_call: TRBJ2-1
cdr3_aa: ASTKRTSGTDEQF

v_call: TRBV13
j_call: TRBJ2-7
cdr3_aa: ASSRQGDGSYEQY

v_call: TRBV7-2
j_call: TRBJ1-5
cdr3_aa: ASSSLSRGSNQPQH

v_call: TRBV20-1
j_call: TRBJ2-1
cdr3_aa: TIGLPTYNEQF

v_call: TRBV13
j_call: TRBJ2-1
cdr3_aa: ASSSPSSGIYNEQF

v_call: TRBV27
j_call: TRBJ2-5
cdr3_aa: ASSPLVASGGETQY

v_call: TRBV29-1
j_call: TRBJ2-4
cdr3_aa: SVTLSQRDIQY

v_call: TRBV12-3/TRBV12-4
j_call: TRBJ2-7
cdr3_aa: ASSLSLGIYEQY

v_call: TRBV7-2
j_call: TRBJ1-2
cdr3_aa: ASSAQPLYGYT

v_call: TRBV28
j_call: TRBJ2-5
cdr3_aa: ASSPRLAGGETQY

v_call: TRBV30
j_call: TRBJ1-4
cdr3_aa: AWKLEQRNEKLF

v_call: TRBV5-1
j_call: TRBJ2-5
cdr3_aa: ASSHPGEVQETQY

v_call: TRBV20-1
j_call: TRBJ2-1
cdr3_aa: SARVGTSPYNEQF

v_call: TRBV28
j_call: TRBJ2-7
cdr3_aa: ASTRGPTGYEQY

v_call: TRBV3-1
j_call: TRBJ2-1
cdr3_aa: ASSQASGGYNEQF

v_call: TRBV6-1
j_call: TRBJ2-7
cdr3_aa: ASSERVAEPYEQY

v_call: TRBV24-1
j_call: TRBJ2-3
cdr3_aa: ATSEASGMADTQY

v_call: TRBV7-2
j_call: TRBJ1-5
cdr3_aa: ASSPRDSISNQPQH

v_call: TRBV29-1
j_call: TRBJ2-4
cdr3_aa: SVYLWGRGAKNIQY

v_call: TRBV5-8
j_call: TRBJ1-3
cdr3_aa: ASSSGPGNTIY

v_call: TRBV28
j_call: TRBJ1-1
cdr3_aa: ASSFYRGAF

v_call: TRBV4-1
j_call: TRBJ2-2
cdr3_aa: ASSQEGTSGNTGELF

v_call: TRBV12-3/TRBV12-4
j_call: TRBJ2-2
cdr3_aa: ASSYRGVAGELF

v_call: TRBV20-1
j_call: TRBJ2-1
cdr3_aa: SARDIRTSETNEQF

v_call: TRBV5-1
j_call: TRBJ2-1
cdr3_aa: ASSLLRTSDEQF

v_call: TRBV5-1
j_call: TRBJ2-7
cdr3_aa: ASSLMGLAGSYEQY

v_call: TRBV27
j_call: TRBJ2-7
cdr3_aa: ASSPRLGLSSYEQY

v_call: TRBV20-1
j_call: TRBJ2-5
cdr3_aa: SAPVGGETQY

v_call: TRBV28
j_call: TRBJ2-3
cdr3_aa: ASSTRESDTQY

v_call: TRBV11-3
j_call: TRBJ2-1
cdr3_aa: ASTGDYNGQF

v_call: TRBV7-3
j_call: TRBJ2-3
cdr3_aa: ASSSQGVADTQY

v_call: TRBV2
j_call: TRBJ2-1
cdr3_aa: ASSWKREAYNEQF

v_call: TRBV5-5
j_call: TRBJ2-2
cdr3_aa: ASSFYLLAGEEELF

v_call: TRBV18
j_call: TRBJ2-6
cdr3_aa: ASSPIVGSKGANVLT

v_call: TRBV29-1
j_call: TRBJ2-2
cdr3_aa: SVESFPGELF

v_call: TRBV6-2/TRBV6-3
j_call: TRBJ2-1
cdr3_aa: ASSYLRQGAGEQF

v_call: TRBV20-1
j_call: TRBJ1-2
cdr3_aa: SATEPGVRDYGYT

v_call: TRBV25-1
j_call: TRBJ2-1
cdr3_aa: ASSVAETSGPWSYNEQF

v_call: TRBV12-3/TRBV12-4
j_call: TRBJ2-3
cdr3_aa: ASSPLGLAGFTQY

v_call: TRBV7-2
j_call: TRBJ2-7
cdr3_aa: ASSSPRGKTSLHYEQY

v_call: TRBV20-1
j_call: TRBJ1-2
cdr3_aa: SAQGQNGGYT

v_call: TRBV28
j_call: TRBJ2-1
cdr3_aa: ASSLSLLALDEQF

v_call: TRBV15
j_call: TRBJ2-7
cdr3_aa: ATSRELGWVEQY

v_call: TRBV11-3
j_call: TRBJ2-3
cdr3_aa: ASSLKGLAGRETDTQY

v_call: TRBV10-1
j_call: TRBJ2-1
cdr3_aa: ASSESNRGPQGEQF

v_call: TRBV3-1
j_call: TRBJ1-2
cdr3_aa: ASSQTPRSGYT